A selection of T cell receptor beta chains follows, all from one sample in a study of CD8+ T cells in alopecia areata. Produced via immunoSEQ multiplex PCR; TCRdb's table is partial and in-frame only. The sample has some 110,000 clones; around 58% are singletons. The sequenced sample was CD8+ T cells sorted from blood, obtained at week 4, from a patient treated with tofacitinib. The source is a human donor with alopecia areata. Each CDR3 is given with its conserved first and last residue. The D gene is left open where the match is weak. The size entry is marked missing in some rows and otherwise reads once, few, many or a size class.

D gene: NA; J gene: TRBJ1-1; clone size: few; V gene: TRBV29-1; CDR3 protein: CSVGRARDTEAFF; CDR3 DNA: TGCAGCGTTGGTAGGGCCAGGGACACTGAAGCTTTCTTT
D gene: TRBD1; J gene: TRBJ1-4; clone size: NA; V gene: TRBV30; CDR3 protein: CAWSEGGGQGMFF; CDR3 DNA: TGTGCCTGGAGCGAAGGGGGAGGACAGGGAATGTTTTTT
D gene: NA; J gene: TRBJ1-5; clone size: NA; V gene: TRBV6-5; CDR3 protein: CASSYSGPKGEPQHF; CDR3 DNA: TGTGCCAGCAGTTACTCGGGGCCCAAAGGTGAGCCCCAGCATTTT
D gene: TRBD2; J gene: TRBJ2-3; clone size: NA; V gene: TRBV25-1; CDR3 protein: CASSAWTSGGPDTQYF; CDR3 DNA: TGTGCCAGCAGTGCCTGGACTAGCGGGGGACCAGATACGCAGTATTTT
D gene: NA; J gene: TRBJ2-7; clone size: NA; V gene: TRBV30; CDR3 protein: CAWGGPSYEQYF; CDR3 DNA: TGTGCCTGGGGGGGACCCTCCTACGAGCAGTACTTC
D gene: NA; J gene: TRBJ1-1; clone size: NA; V gene: TRBV30; CDR3 protein: CAWSAYSVLNTEAFF; CDR3 DNA: TGTGCCTGGAGTGCATACAGCGTATTGAACACTGAAGCTTTCTTT
D gene: TRBD2; J gene: TRBJ2-1; clone size: NA; V gene: TRBV7-9; CDR3 protein: CASSFMRGTHSYNEQFF; CDR3 DNA: TGTGCCAGCAGCTTTATGCGGGGGACCCACTCCTACAATGAGCAGTTCTTC
D gene: NA; J gene: TRBJ1-1; clone size: NA; V gene: TRBV30; CDR3 protein: CAWSGTFNTEAFF; CDR3 DNA: TGTGCCTGGAGCGGGACATTCAACACTGAAGCTTTCTTT
D gene: NA; J gene: TRBJ1-2; clone size: few; V gene: TRBV29-1; CDR3 protein: CSVELSGYGYTF; CDR3 DNA: TGCAGCGTTGAGTTAAGCGGCTATGGCTACACCTTC
D gene: TRBD1; J gene: TRBJ2-3; clone size: few; V gene: TRBV5-1; CDR3 protein: CASRTGGAITDTQYF; CDR3 DNA: TGCGCCAGCAGGACAGGGGGCGCGATAACAGATACGCAGTATTTT
D gene: NA; J gene: TRBJ1-1; clone size: once; V gene: TRBV4-1; CDR3 protein: CASSQDRSMGAFF; CDR3 DNA: TGCGCCAGCAGCCAAGATCGAAGTATGGGAGCTTTCTTT
D gene: NA; J gene: TRBJ2-1; clone size: NA; V gene: TRBV29-1; CDR3 protein: CSGKGLRDNEQFF; CDR3 DNA: TGCAGCGGGAAGGGACTGCGGGACAATGAGCAGTTCTTC
D gene: NA; J gene: TRBJ1-3; clone size: NA; V gene: TRBV6-5; CDR3 protein: CASSYSSGNTIYF; CDR3 DNA: TGTGCCAGCAGTTACAGCTCTGGAAACACCATATATTTT
D gene: TRBD1; J gene: TRBJ2-4; clone size: few; V gene: TRBV29-1; CDR3 protein: CSVQTQGPVKNIQYF; CDR3 DNA: TGCAGCGTTCAAACACAGGGGCCGGTCAAAAACATTCAGTACTTC
D gene: TRBD2; J gene: TRBJ2-1; clone size: NA; V gene: TRBV14; CDR3 protein: CASSELAADEQFF; CDR3 DNA: TGTGCCAGCAGCGAACTAGCGGCGGATGAGCAGTTCTTC
D gene: NA; J gene: TRBJ1-1; clone size: NA; V gene: TRBV4-1; CDR3 protein: CASSQGWSGVAEAFF; CDR3 DNA: TGCGCCAGCAGCCAAGGGTGGTCAGGAGTCGCTGAAGCTTTCTTT
D gene: NA; J gene: TRBJ2-3; clone size: NA; V gene: TRBV29-1; CDR3 protein: CSVPSGFTDTQYF; CDR3 DNA: TGCAGCGTCCCATCCGGTTTCACAGATACGCAGTATTTT
D gene: TRBD1; J gene: TRBJ2-2; clone size: NA; V gene: TRBV29-1; CDR3 protein: CSVEGTGTGGITGELFF; CDR3 DNA: TGCAGCGTTGAGGGAACCGGGACAGGGGGGATCACCGGGGAGCTGTTTTTT
D gene: TRBD1; J gene: TRBJ1-6; clone size: NA; V gene: TRBV9; CDR3 protein: CASSAGGGPLHF; CDR3 DNA: TGTGCCAGCAGCGCAGGAGGGGGCCCCCTCCACTTT
D gene: TRBD2; J gene: TRBJ2-1; clone size: NA; V gene: TRBV2; CDR3 protein: CASSVLAGGANEQFF; CDR3 DNA: TGTGCCAGCTCAGTCTTAGCGGGGGGAGCCAATGAGCAGTTCTTC
D gene: TRBD1; J gene: TRBJ1-5; clone size: NA; V gene: TRBV30; CDR3 protein: CAWEDRGGQPQHF; CDR3 DNA: TGTGCCTGGGAAGACAGGGGGGGTCAGCCCCAGCATTTT
D gene: TRBD2; J gene: TRBJ2-3; clone size: NA; V gene: TRBV10-3; CDR3 protein: CAISPATSGVQDTQYF; CDR3 DNA: TGTGCCATCAGTCCGGCGACTAGCGGGGTTCAGGATACGCAGTATTTT
D gene: NA; J gene: TRBJ2-1; clone size: once; V gene: TRBV2; CDR3 protein: CASHGGPPDSYNEQFF; CDR3 DNA: TGTGCCAGCCATGGAGGGCCGCCAGATAGCTACAATGAGCAGTTCTTC
D gene: NA; J gene: TRBJ1-4; clone size: NA; V gene: TRBV9; CDR3 protein: CASSLVINEKLFF; CDR3 DNA: TGTGCCAGCAGCCTAGTTATTAATGAAAAACTGTTTTTT
D gene: NA; J gene: TRBJ1-2; clone size: few; V gene: TRBV29-1; CDR3 protein: CSVDRLDGYTF; CDR3 DNA: TGCAGCGTTGACCGACTCGATGGCTACACCTTC
D gene: TRBD2; J gene: TRBJ2-5; clone size: NA; V gene: TRBV9; CDR3 protein: CASSVGVRGLPEETQYF; CDR3 DNA: TGTGCCAGCAGCGTAGGGGTAAGGGGACTACCGGAAGAGACCCAGTACTTC
D gene: NA; J gene: TRBJ1-1; clone size: NA; V gene: TRBV29-1; CDR3 protein: CSVWLPPRDTEAFF; CDR3 DNA: TGCAGCGTTTGGCTACCTCCGAGGGACACTGAAGCTTTCTTT
D gene: NA; J gene: TRBJ1-2; clone size: NA; V gene: TRBV11-1; CDR3 protein: CASSLEAGVDYGYTF; CDR3 DNA: TGTGCCAGCAGCTTAGAAGCAGGCGTGGACTATGGCTACACCTTC
D gene: NA; J gene: TRBJ1-6; clone size: NA; V gene: TRBV27; CDR3 protein: CASSWAGGGLHF; CDR3 DNA: TGTGCCAGCAGTTGGGCCGGGGGGGGCCTCCACTTT
D gene: NA; J gene: TRBJ2-5; clone size: few; V gene: TRBV29-1; CDR3 protein: CSAEGFQETQYF; CDR3 DNA: TGCAGCGCCGAGGGGTTTCAAGAGACCCAGTACTTC
D gene: NA; J gene: TRBJ2-6; clone size: few; V gene: TRBV6-5; CDR3 protein: CASSYTAGANVLTF; CDR3 DNA: TGTGCCAGCAGTTATACGGCTGGGGCCAACGTCCTGACTTTC
D gene: NA; J gene: TRBJ2-7; clone size: few; V gene: TRBV7-6; CDR3 protein: CASSFAGSYEQYF; CDR3 DNA: TGTGCCAGCAGCTTCGCAGGTTCCTACGAGCAGTACTTC
D gene: NA; J gene: TRBJ1-5; clone size: few; V gene: TRBV4-2; CDR3 protein: CASSRPNQPQHF; CDR3 DNA: TGTGCCAGCAGCCGGCCGAATCAGCCCCAGCATTTT
D gene: NA; J gene: TRBJ2-7; clone size: once; V gene: TRBV29-1; CDR3 protein: CSVGEYEQYF; CDR3 DNA: TGCAGCGTTGGGGAGTACGAGCAGTACTTC
D gene: NA; J gene: TRBJ1-5; clone size: few; V gene: TRBV7-8; CDR3 protein: CASSLGDSNQPQHF; CDR3 DNA: TGTGCCAGCAGCTTAGGGGATAGCAATCAGCCCCAGCATTTT